The rows below give T cell receptor beta chains drawn from one sample of a study of blood T cell repertoires in COVID-19. Sequencing was performed with immunoSEQ multiplex PCR; in TCRdb, only in-frame clones are kept and a portion is missing. The sample consists of about 80,000 clones, around 84% of them appearing once. The sequenced sample consisted of peripheral blood. The receptors were gathered from a woman in her 70s with acute or convalescent COVID-19. The CDR3 runs from the conserved cysteine through the conserved F or W. A D gene is named only where the DNA matches it firmly. Part of the rows lack a size; the others show once, few, many or a class for expanded clones.

j_gene: TRBJ1-6; abundance: NA; v_gene: TRBV18; d_gene: NA; CDR3nt: TGTGCCAGCTCACGTGAACAATTTAATTCACCCCTCCACTTT; CDR3aa: CASSREQFNSPLHF
j_gene: TRBJ1-2; abundance: NA; v_gene: TRBV19; d_gene: NA; CDR3nt: TGTGCCAGTAGTATAGGATTTGCAGATGGCTACACCTTC; CDR3aa: CASSIGFADGYTF
j_gene: TRBJ1-2; abundance: few; v_gene: TRBV4-2; d_gene: NA; CDR3nt: TGTGCCAGCAGCCATTCGGGGGATGTGTTTGGCTACACCTTC; CDR3aa: CASSHSGDVFGYTF
j_gene: TRBJ1-4; abundance: NA; v_gene: TRBV2; d_gene: NA; CDR3nt: TGTGCCAGCTCCTCTCGTGAAAAACTGTTTTTT; CDR3aa: CASSSREKLFF
j_gene: TRBJ1-5; abundance: many; v_gene: TRBV11-3; d_gene: TRBD1; CDR3nt: TGTGCCAGCAGTCTTACAGGGGCCCAGCATTTT; CDR3aa: CASSLTGAQHF
j_gene: TRBJ2-2; abundance: NA; v_gene: TRBV19; d_gene: TRBD1; CDR3nt: TGTGCCAGTAGTACCCCACAGGGGCCCCTCACCGGGGAGCTGTTTTTT; CDR3aa: CASSTPQGPLTGELFF
j_gene: TRBJ2-3; abundance: few; v_gene: TRBV25-1; d_gene: TRBD2; CDR3nt: TGTGCCAGCAGCTTTAGCGGGGGGGCAGGGGATACGCAGTATTTT; CDR3aa: CASSFSGGAGDTQYF
j_gene: TRBJ1-4; abundance: NA; v_gene: TRBV5-1; d_gene: NA; CDR3nt: TGCGCCAGCAGGGACTTAACTAATGAAAAACTGTTTTTT; CDR3aa: CASRDLTNEKLFF
j_gene: TRBJ1-6; abundance: NA; v_gene: TRBV6-1; d_gene: TRBD1; CDR3nt: TGTGCCAGCAGTGAAGCGCTCGGACAGGGCAATTCACCCCTCCACTTT; CDR3aa: CASSEALGQGNSPLHF
j_gene: TRBJ1-2; abundance: NA; v_gene: TRBV6-5; d_gene: TRBD1; CDR3nt: TGTGCCAGCACAGAGGGACAGAACTATGGCTACACCTTC; CDR3aa: CASTEGQNYGYTF
j_gene: TRBJ1-5; abundance: NA; v_gene: TRBV2; d_gene: TRBD1; CDR3nt: TGTGCCAGCAGTGCGACAGGGCTGTTTAGCAATCAGCCCCAGCATTTT; CDR3aa: CASSATGLFSNQPQHF
j_gene: TRBJ2-7; abundance: NA; v_gene: TRBV4-1; d_gene: NA; CDR3nt: TGCGCCAGCAGCCAAGATATAACAGGGATCTACGAGCAGTACTTC; CDR3aa: CASSQDITGIYEQYF
j_gene: TRBJ2-1; abundance: NA; v_gene: TRBV30; d_gene: TRBD2; CDR3nt: TGTGCCTGGAGTTTTGGGGTAGCGGGAGAGGCTGGGGATGAGCAGTTCTTC; CDR3aa: CAWSFGVAGEAGDEQFF
j_gene: TRBJ2-7; abundance: NA; v_gene: TRBV14; d_gene: TRBD2; CDR3nt: TGTGCCAGCAGCCAAGGACTAGCGGTAACCTACGAGCAGTACTTC; CDR3aa: CASSQGLAVTYEQYF
j_gene: TRBJ1-1; abundance: NA; v_gene: TRBV12-2; d_gene: NA; CDR3nt: TGTGCAAGTCGCCTCGGACAGACTTGTGAAGCTTTCTTT; CDR3aa: CASRLGQTCEAFF
j_gene: TRBJ2-1; abundance: once; v_gene: TRBV9; d_gene: TRBD2; CDR3nt: TGTGCCAGCAGCTTAGCGGGAGAGGGCAATGAGCAGTTCTTC; CDR3aa: CASSLAGEGNEQFF
j_gene: TRBJ2-5; abundance: once; v_gene: TRBV5-4; d_gene: NA; CDR3nt: TGTGCCAGCAGCTTGGCCGGAGAGACCCAGTACTTC; CDR3aa: CASSLAGETQYF
j_gene: TRBJ2-5; abundance: NA; v_gene: TRBV3-1/TRBV3-2; d_gene: TRBD2; CDR3nt: TGTGCCAGCAGCCCTACGGGGACTAGCCAGACCCAGTACTTC; CDR3aa: CASSPTGTSQTQYF
j_gene: TRBJ1-4; abundance: NA; v_gene: TRBV2; d_gene: NA; CDR3nt: TGTGCCAGCGCCTCCGGGTTCAATGAAAAACTGTTTTTT; CDR3aa: CASASGFNEKLFF
j_gene: TRBJ2-7; abundance: NA; v_gene: TRBV7-9; d_gene: NA; CDR3nt: TGTGCCACGGGAGCATTAAGAGGGGCCTCCTACGAGCAGTACTTC; CDR3aa: CATGALRGASYEQYF
j_gene: TRBJ2-2; abundance: NA; v_gene: TRBV6-6; d_gene: TRBD1; CDR3nt: TGTGCCAGCAGTTGGGACAGGGTAAACACCGGGGAGCTGTTTTTT; CDR3aa: CASSWDRVNTGELFF
j_gene: TRBJ1-2; abundance: NA; v_gene: TRBV12-3/TRBV12-4; d_gene: NA; CDR3nt: TGTGCCAGCAGCCGCACAGGGAAATATGGCTACACCTTC; CDR3aa: CASSRTGKYGYTF
j_gene: TRBJ2-7; abundance: NA; v_gene: TRBV3-1/TRBV3-2; d_gene: TRBD2; CDR3nt: TGTGCCAGCAGCCCCGGACTAGCGCACGAGCAGTACTTC; CDR3aa: CASSPGLAHEQYF